This T cell receptor (beta chain) appears in the sequencing data of a study of beta chain features in type 1 diabetes. This clone occurred a few times. Antigen: not known. The study's findings and limits: Type 1 diabetes patients had TCRB CDR3s that were shorter (moderately but significantly so) in all four CD4+ subsets. High TCR expression in some cells could lead to their over-representation in cDNA sequencing.

Reverse transcribing all isolated RNA meant expressed TCRB transcripts were sequenced. The table came from immunoSEQ multiplex PCR; TCRdb's copy has only in-frame clones and leaves some out. The sample includes under 900,000 clones, 15% to 20% of them seen just once. This sequence was found in a woman under 30 in good health. The sample was naive CD4+ T cells from blood.

The CDR3 DNA sequence: TGTGCCAGCAGCCGGCGGGTAGCGGGAGGTACTGAGCAGTTCTTC. This codes for CASSRRVAGGTEQFF. This sequence joins TRBV4-2 and TRBJ2-1, with 10 positions matching TRBD2. From germline, CDR1 is LGHNA and CDR2 YNFKEQ. There are 15 residues in the CDR3. The J segment lost 9 bases and the V segment lost 4 bases, leaving 9 bases of the junction unmatched.